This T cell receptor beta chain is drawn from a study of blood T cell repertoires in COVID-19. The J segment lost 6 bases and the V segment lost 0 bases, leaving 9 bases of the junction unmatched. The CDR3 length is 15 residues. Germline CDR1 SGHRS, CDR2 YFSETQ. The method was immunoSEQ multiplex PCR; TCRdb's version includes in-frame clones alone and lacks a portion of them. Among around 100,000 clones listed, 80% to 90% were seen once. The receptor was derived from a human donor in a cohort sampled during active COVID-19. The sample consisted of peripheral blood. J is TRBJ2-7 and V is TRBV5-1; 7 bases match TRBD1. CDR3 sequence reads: CASSLAQSSGGEQYF. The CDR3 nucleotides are TGCGCCAGCAGCTTGGCCCAGAGCTCAGGGGGCGAGCAGTACTTC.